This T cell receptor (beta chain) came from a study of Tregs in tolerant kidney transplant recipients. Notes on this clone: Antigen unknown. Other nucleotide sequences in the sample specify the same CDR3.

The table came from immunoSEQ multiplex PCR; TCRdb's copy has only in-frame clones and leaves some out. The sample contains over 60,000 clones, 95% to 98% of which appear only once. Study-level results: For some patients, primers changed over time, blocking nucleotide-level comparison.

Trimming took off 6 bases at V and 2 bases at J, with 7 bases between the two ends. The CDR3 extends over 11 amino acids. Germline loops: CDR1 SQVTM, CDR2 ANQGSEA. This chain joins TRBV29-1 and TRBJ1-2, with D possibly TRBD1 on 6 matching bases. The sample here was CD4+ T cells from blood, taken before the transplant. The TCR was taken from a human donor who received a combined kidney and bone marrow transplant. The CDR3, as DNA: TGCAGCGTCACAGGGAACTATGGCTACACCTTC. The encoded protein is CSVTGNYGYTF. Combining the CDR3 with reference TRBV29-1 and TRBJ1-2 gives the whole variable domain SAVISQKPSRDICQRGTSLTIQCQVDSQVTMMFWYRQQPGQSLTLIATANQGSEATYESGFVIDKFPISRPNLTFSTLTVSNMSPEDSSIYLCSVTGNYGYTFGSGTRLTVV.